The T cell receptor beta chain under discussion was sequenced for a study of beta chain features in type 1 diabetes. In the case of this clone: What it binds is unknown.

The entirety of the isolated RNA underwent reverse transcription, so expressed TCRB transcripts were sequenced. Using immunoSEQ multiplex PCR, the repertoire was profiled, and TCRdb retains in-frame clones only, with some absent. The repertoire holds about 650,000 clones, with around 12% as singletons. Study-level results: Moderate yet significant TCRB CDR3 shortening was seen in Type 1 diabetes patients in all four CD4+ subsets.

This sequence originates from a man younger than 40 with type 1 diabetes. Sequenced input: naive CD4+ T cells from blood.

The CDR3 loop is CASSRDRDYGYTF. The DNA for the CDR3 is TGTGCCAGCAGCCGGGACAGGGACTATGGCTACACCTTC. This sequence joins TRBV7-9 and TRBJ1-2; 9 nucleotides line up with TRBD1. The V gene's germline CDR1 is SEHNR and CDR2 FQNEAQ (reference sequence). There are 13 residues in the CDR3. The trim removed 5 bases at V and 3 bases at J, leaving 1 base unmatched. The full variable domain, completed using reference TRBV7-9 and TRBJ1-2, is DTGVSQNPRHKITKRGQNVTFRCDPISEHNRLYWYRQTLGQGPEFLTYFQNEAQLEKSRLLSDRFSAERPKGSFSTLEIQRTEQGDSAMYLCASSRDRDYGYTFGSGTRLTVV.